The clone carrying this TCR beta chain was seen a single time. Sequenced by immunoSEQ multiplex PCR; TCRdb stores in-frame clones only, minus some. The data show 200,000 to 300,000 clones, approximately 90% seen once. CDR3 length equals 15 residues. The germline gives CDR1 MNHNS, CDR2 SASEGT. V lost 3 bases and J lost 1, with 10 bases in between. These data originate in a study of blood T cell repertoires in COVID-19. This chain joins TRBV6-1 and TRBJ1-3; D is uncertain. This sequence originates from a woman in her thirties or forties with acute or convalescent COVID-19. Sequencing input: peripheral blood. The CDR3 DNA sequence: TGTGCCAGCAGTGACCGGTCCAATTCTGGAAACACCATATATTTT. Protein product: CASSDRSNSGNTIYF.